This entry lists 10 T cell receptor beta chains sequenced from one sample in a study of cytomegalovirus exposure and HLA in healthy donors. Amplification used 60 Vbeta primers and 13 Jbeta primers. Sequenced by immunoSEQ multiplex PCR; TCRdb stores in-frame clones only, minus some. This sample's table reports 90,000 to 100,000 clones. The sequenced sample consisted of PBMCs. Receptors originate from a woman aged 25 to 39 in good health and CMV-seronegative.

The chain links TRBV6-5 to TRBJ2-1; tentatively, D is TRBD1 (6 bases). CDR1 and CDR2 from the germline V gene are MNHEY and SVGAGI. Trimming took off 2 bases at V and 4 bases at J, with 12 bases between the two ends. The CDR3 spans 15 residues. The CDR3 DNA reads TGTGCCAGCAGTTACGTCAGGGGTGGATACAATGAGCAGTTCTTC. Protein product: CASSYVRGGYNEQFF.

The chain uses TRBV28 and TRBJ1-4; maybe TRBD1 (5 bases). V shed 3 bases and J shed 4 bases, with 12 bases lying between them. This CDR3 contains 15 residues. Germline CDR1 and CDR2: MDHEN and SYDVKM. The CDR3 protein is CASSFPKGLNEKLFF. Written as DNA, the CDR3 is TGTGCCAGCAGTTTCCCCAAGGGGCTTAATGAAAAACTGTTTTTT.

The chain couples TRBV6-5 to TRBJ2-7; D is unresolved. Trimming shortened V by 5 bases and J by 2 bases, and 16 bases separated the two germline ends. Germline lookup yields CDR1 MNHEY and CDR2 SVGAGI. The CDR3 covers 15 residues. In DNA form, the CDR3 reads TGTGCCAGCAGTAGCCCGGGTACCGCAGCCTACGAGCAGTACTTC. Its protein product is CASSSPGTAAYEQYF.

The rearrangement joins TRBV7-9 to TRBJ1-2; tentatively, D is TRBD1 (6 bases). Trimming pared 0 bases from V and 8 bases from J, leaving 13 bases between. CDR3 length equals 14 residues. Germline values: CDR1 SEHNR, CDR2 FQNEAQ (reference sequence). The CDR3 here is CASSLAPGGEGYTF. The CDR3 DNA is TGTGCCAGCAGCTTAGCGCCTGGGGGCGAGGGCTACACCTTC.

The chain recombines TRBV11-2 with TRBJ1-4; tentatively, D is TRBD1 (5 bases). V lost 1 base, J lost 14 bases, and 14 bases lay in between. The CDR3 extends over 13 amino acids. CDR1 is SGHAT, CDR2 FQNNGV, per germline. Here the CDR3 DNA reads TGTGCCAGCAGCTTAGTGGAATCCAGGGTCCTGTTTTTT. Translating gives CASSLVESRVLFF. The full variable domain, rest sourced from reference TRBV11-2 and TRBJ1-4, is EAGVAQSPRYKIIEKRQSVAFWCNPISGHATLYWYQQILGQGPKLLIQFQNNGVVDDSQLPKDRFSAERLKGVDSTLKIQPAKLEDSAVYLCASSLVESRVLFFGSGTQLSVL.

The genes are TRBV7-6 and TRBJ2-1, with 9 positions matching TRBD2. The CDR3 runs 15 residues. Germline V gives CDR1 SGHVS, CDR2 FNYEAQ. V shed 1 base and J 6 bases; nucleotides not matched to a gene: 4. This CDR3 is CASSLDFSGGNEQFF. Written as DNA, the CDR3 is TGTGCCAGCAGCTTAGACTTTAGCGGGGGCAATGAGCAGTTCTTC.

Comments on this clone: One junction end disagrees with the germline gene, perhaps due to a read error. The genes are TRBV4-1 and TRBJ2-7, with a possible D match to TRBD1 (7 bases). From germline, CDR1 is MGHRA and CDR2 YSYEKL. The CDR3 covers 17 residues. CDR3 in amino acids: CASSQDPEGAESYEQHF. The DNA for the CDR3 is TGCGCCAGCAGCCAAGATCCGGAGGGGGCTGAATCCTACGAGCAGCACTTC.

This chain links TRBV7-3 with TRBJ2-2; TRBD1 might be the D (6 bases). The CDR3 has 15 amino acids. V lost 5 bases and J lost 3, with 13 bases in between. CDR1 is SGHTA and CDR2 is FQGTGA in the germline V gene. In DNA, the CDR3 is TGTGCCAGCAGCCTAAACAGGGACGACACCGGGGAGCTGTTTTTT. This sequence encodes CASSLNRDDTGELFF.

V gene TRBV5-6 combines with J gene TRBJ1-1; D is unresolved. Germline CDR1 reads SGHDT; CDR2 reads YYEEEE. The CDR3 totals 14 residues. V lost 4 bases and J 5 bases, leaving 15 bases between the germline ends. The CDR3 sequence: CASSRVGRGTEAFF. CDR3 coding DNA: TGTGCCAGCAGCCGGGTAGGGAGAGGGACTGAAGCTTTCTTT.

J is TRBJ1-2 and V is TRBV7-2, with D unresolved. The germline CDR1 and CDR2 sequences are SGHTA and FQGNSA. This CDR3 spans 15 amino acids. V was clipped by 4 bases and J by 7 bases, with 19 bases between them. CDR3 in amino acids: CASSSPPRGSGGYTF. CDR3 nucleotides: TGTGCCAGCAGCTCCCCGCCTCGGGGAAGTGGTGGCTACACCTTC.